There are many counts of the clone carrying this T cell receptor beta chain. Its specificity is not known. Researchers tagged individual cDNA molecules with unique molecular identifiers. From the 5' RACE reads, TCRdb called clonotypes with MiXCR, one entry per CDR3 protein. Of tens of thousands of distinct CDR3 sequences in the sample, around 4.5% were seen once. There are 14 residues in the CDR3. J lost 9 bases, V lost 9 bases, and 9 bases had no gene match. CDR1 and CDR2 from the germline V gene are MNHNS and SASEGT. The record originates from a study of early T cells in non-severe SARS-CoV-2 infection. Study-wide background: Sequencing of bulk RNA from unsorted whole blood was done, without chain pairing. Study-level results: In VDJdb matching, anti-spike CD8 responses were favored while private and CD4 specificities went missing.

This sequence was found in an adult who was a healthcare worker with PCR-confirmed SARS-CoV-2 infection or an uninfected control (not recorded which). The sample consisted of whole blood. This rearrangement joins TRBV6-1 to TRBJ2-1; 12 bases fit TRBD2. The CDR3 spells CASPRLAGVGEQFF. The CDR3 DNA sequence: TGTGCCAGTCCGAGACTAGCGGGAGTGGGTGAGCAGTTCTTC.